What follows are 20 T cell receptor beta chains derived from one specimen sequenced in a study of blood T cell repertoires in COVID-19. Generated by immunoSEQ multiplex PCR, the TCRdb table keeps only in-frame clones and is missing some. The table includes 200,000 or so clones, around 90% detected once. Material for sequencing was peripheral blood. These TCRs come from a man aged 65 to 85 with acute or convalescent COVID-19.

This chain connects TRBV7-9 to TRBJ2-5, with 12 bases lining up with TRBD1. The CDR3 extends over 15 amino acids. Germline loops: CDR1 SEHNR, CDR2 FQNEAQ (reference sequence). V shed 4 bases, J shed 4 bases, and the junction held 4 bases outside the gene matches. Written as DNA, the CDR3 is TGTGCCAGCAGCTCGGGACAGGGGGCCGGAGAGACCCAGTACTTC. Translating it yields CASSSGQGAGETQYF.

This chain uses TRBV4-3 with TRBJ2-3, with TRBD2 identical over 7 bases. The CDR3 consists of 16 residues. The ends lost 1 base at V and 2 bases at J; junction bases unmatched: 6. Germline CDR1 LGHNA, CDR2 YSLEER. CDR3 in amino acids: CASSQGTRGFTDTQYF. The DNA of the CDR3 is TGCGCCAGCAGCCAAGGGACTAGGGGTTTCACAGATACGCAGTATTTT.

The V call is TRBV9, the J call TRBJ2-1; 12 positions match TRBD2. The length of the CDR3 is 21 residues. The V and J ends lost 4 bases and 2 bases, in that order; junction bases with no gene match: 19. CDR1 and CDR2 from the germline V gene are SGDLS and YYNGEE. The CDR3 sequence: CASSPTSPGLAGSPTYNEQFF. In DNA, the CDR3 is TGTGCCAGCAGCCCAACTTCGCCGGGACTAGCGGGTAGCCCCACCTACAATGAGCAGTTCTTC.

The chain has TRBV12-3 or TRBV12-4 and TRBJ1-1; unclear D gene. Trimming cost V 6 bases and J 6 bases, with 11 bases left between them. There are 12 residues in the CDR3. CDR3 in DNA: TGTGCCAGCAGACCTAGGAGGTCTGAAGCTTTCTTT. It translates to CASRPRRSEAFF.

In DNA, the CDR3 is TGTGCCAGCAGCCAAGCCGACTCAAGTAAGTTCTTC. Translating it yields CASSQADSSKFF. V and J are TRBV3-1 (or the pseudogene TRBV3-2) and TRBJ2-1, with unresolved D. CDR1 is LGHDT and CDR2 is YNNKEL in the germline V gene (reference sequence). Trimming took 1 base from V and 14 from J, leaving 12 bases between them. The CDR3 has 12 residues.

V is TRBV15 and J is TRBJ2-5; 8 nucleotides align to TRBD1. V shed 5 bases, J shed 5 bases, and the junction held 1 base outside the gene matches. This CDR3 has 12 residues. Germline V lookup: CDR1 LNHNV, CDR2 YYDKDF (reference sequence). CDR3 in DNA: TGTGCCACCAGCTGGGACAGGGAGACCCAGTACTTC. Translation: CATSWDRETQYF.

The chain couples TRBV6-5 to TRBJ2-7; 7 bases are shared with TRBD1. CDR1 is MNHEY and CDR2 is SVGAGI in the germline V gene. The V gene end was trimmed by 2 bases and the J gene end by 2 bases; junction bases not matched to a gene: 6. CDR3 length: 15 amino acids. The CDR3 nucleotides are TGTGCCAGCAGTTACCGACAGGGTAAGCCCTACGAGCAGTACTTC. Its translation is CASSYRQGKPYEQYF.

The count of this clone is one. This CDR3 reads CASSLTRAGANVLTF. CDR3 coding DNA: TGTGCCAGCAGCCTCACTAGGGCTGGGGCCAACGTCCTGACTTTC. The V gene is TRBV6-6, the J gene TRBJ2-6; a possible D gene is TRBD2 (5 bases). CDR1 is MNHNY and CDR2 is SVGAGI in the germline V gene (reference sequence). Trimming pared 6 bases from V and 2 bases from J, leaving 11 bases between. The CDR3 extends over 15 amino acids.

The chain is built from TRBV3-1 (or the pseudogene TRBV3-2) and TRBJ1-6; D remains unclear. This CDR3 contains 15 residues. Trimming took off 4 bases at V and 6 bases at J, with 13 bases between the two ends. Looked up from germline, CDR1 is LGHDT and CDR2 is YNNKEL (reference sequence). Written as DNA, the CDR3 is TGTGCCAGCAGCCTAAGCTCTGGAGCTAATTCACCCCTCCACTTT. This codes for CASSLSSGANSPLHF.

This chain joins TRBV18 and TRBJ2-7; the match to TRBD2 covers 10 bases. Trimming at V came to 4 bases and at J to 5 bases, leaving 8 bases not matched to a gene. CDR3 length: 15 residues. The germline gives CDR1 KGHSH, CDR2 LQKENI. The CDR3 nucleotides are TGTGCCAGCTCACTCGGACTAGCGGTAACCCACGAGCAGTACTTC. This sequence encodes CASSLGLAVTHEQYF.

The chain carries TRBV7-6 and TRBJ2-5, with 10 positions matching TRBD1. V shed 5 bases, J shed 6 bases, and the junction held 9 bases outside the gene matches. The CDR3 has 15 amino acids. Looked up from germline, CDR1 is SGHVS and CDR2 is FNYEAQ. The CDR3: CASSPGTGEVKTQYF. The CDR3 DNA is TGTGCCAGCAGCCCCGGGACAGGGGAGGTGAAGACCCAGTACTTC.

The chain uses TRBV7-9 and TRBJ1-6; 10 bases match TRBD1. Germline V CDR1 and CDR2: SEHNR, FQNEAQ (reference sequence). The trim removed 1 base at V and 7 bases at J, leaving 1 base unmatched. The CDR3 totals 15 residues. CDR3 DNA sequence: TGTGCCAGCAGCTTAGGGGACAGGGGAAATTCACCCCTCCACTTT. This translates into CASSLGDRGNSPLHF.

The V call is TRBV12-3 or TRBV12-4, the J call TRBJ2-4; D not certain. The CDR3 consists of 13 residues. Trimming removed 6 bases at V and 1 base at J, with 7 bases between. In DNA form, the CDR3 reads TGTGCCAGCAGGGAGTCGGCCAAAAACATTCAGTACTTC. It encodes CASRESAKNIQYF.

CDR3 protein: CASSDGGELFF. The CDR3 coding sequence is TGTGCCAGCAGTGACGGCGGGGAGCTGTTTTTT. The chain joins TRBV2 to TRBJ2-2; D uncertain. Germline CDR1 SNHLY, CDR2 FYNNEI. V was pared by 3 bases and J by 7 bases, with 3 bases between. This CDR3 region has 11 residues.

The chain combines TRBV5-1 with TRBJ2-1; 10 nucleotides match TRBD2. Germline CDR1 and CDR2: SGHRS and YFSETQ. The CDR3 runs to 15 residues. The V and J ends lost 8 bases and 1 base, in that order; junction bases with no gene match: 6. The CDR3 spells CASTRAGGSYNEQFF. The CDR3 DNA reads TGCGCCAGTACCAGAGCGGGAGGGTCCTACAATGAGCAGTTCTTC.

This chain connects TRBV7-9 to TRBJ1-1, with 9 bases aligning to TRBD1. This CDR3 has 17 residues. From germline, CDR1 is SEHNR and CDR2 FQNEAQ (reference sequence). Trimming at V came to 5 bases and at J to 1 base, leaving 11 bases not matched to a gene. CDR3 in DNA: TGTGCCAGCAGCCTAGAGGGGACAGGGTGGGCGAACACTGAAGCTTTCTTT. Translation: CASSLEGTGWANTEAFF.

CDR3 loop: CASSMRFREETQYF. CDR3 DNA sequence: TGTGCCAGTAGTATGCGCTTCAGGGAAGAGACCCAGTACTTC. V and J are TRBV19 and TRBJ2-5; the D gene is possibly TRBD1 (5 bases). CDR1 and CDR2 from the germline V gene are LNHDA and SQIVND (reference sequence). V lost 3 bases, J lost 3 bases, and 11 bases lay in between. The length of the CDR3 is 14 residues. Full variable domain (rest looked up from reference TRBV19 and TRBJ2-5): DGGITQSPKYLFRKEGQNVTLSCEQNLNHDAMYWYRQDPGQGLRLIYYSQIVNDFQKGDIAEGYSVSREKKESFPLTVTSAQKNPTAFYLCASSMRFREETQYFGPGTRLLVL.

The chain couples TRBV7-2 to TRBJ1-5; no clear D gene. V dropped 5 bases and J dropped 0 bases, with 17 bases sitting between them. Per the germline V gene, CDR1 is SGHTA and CDR2 is FQGNSA. The CDR3 extends over 17 amino acids. This CDR3 reads CASSTSLSGYSNQPQHF. CDR3 sequence (DNA): TGTGCCAGCAGCACTAGCCTCTCAGGCTATAGCAATCAGCCCCAGCATTTT.

V usage is TRBV2 and J usage is TRBJ1-3, with D perhaps TRBD1 (5 bases). V was pared by 9 bases and J by 3 bases, with 15 bases between. Germline V gives CDR1 SNHLY, CDR2 FYNNEI. CDR3 length equals 14 residues. The CDR3 DNA reads as TGTGCCAGGAGAGACACAGGCGGTGGAAACACCATATATTTT. This sequence encodes CARRDTGGGNTIYF. Full variable domain (remainder filled in from reference TRBV2 and TRBJ1-3): EPEVTQTPSHQVTQMGQEVILRCVPISNHLYFYWYRQILGQKVEFLVSFYNNEISEKSEIFDDQFSVERPDGSNFTLKIRSTKLEDSAMYFCARRDTGGGNTIYFGEGSWLTVV.

The CDR3 coding sequence is TGTGCCACCAGCTCTTCCTACACCGGGGAGCTGTTTTTT. Translating it yields CATSSSYTGELFF. The chain uses TRBV24-1 and TRBJ2-2, with D hard to call. Per the germline V gene, CDR1 is KGHDR and CDR2 is SFDVKD. The CDR3 has 13 residues. V shed 7 bases and J shed 3 bases, with 8 bases lying between them.